The clone carrying this T cell receptor (beta chain) was counted a few times. Its antigen is currently unknown. These data are taken from a study of T cell repertoires in cytomegalovirus infection. Whole-study context: Public TCR beta signatures provided an indication of both CMV infection and a matching HLA type. The study's findings and limits: HLA-C-restricted CMV clonotypes gave the most frequent clonotype in two of eight donors. Public TCR beta family frequency separated CMV-and-HLA carriers, including in an independent cohort.

MiXCR, run by TCRdb on the reads, gives a single entry per CDR3 protein. The sample yields 700,000 to 850,000 distinct CDR3 sequences, over 25% seen once. Sequencing was performed on cultured CD8+ T cells from PBMCs, taken from culture after CMV antigen stimulation. The sequence was obtained from a human donor in good health (CMV status not recorded). Some clones in this sample may be carry-over from other donors' samples.

In DNA, the CDR3 is TGTGCCAGCAGTTACTCCCGGACCATGAACACTGAAGCTTTCTTT. This sequence encodes CASSYSRTMNTEAFF. This chain joins TRBV6-5 and TRBJ1-1, with D uncertain. This CDR3 is 15 amino acids long. V was cut by 0 bases and J by 0 bases, with 8 bases left in between. Germline V CDR1 and CDR2: MNHEY, SVGAGI.